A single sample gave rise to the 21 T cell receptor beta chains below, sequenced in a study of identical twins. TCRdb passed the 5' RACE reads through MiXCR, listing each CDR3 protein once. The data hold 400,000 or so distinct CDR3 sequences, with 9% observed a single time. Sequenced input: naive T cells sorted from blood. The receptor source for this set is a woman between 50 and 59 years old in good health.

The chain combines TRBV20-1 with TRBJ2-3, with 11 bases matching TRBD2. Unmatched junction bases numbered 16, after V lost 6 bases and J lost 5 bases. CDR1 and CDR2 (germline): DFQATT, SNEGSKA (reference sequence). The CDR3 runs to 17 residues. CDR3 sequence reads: CSANSIAGGPEIDTQYF. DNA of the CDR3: TGCAGTGCCAACTCAATAGCGGGAGGGCCCGAGATAGATACGCAGTATTTT.

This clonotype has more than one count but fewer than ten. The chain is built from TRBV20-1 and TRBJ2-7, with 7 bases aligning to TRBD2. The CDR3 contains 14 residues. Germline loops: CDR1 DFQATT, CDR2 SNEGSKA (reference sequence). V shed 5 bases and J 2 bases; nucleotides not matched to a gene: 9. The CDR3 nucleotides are TGCAGTGCTTATTCTGGCGGGAGAACCTACGAGCAGTACTTC. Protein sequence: CSAYSGGRTYEQYF.

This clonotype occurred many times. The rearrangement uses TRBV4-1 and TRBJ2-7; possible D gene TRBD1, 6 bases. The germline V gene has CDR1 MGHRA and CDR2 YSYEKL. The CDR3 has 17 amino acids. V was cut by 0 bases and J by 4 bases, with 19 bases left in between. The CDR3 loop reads CASSQDTRQGFGYEQYF. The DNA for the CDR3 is TGCGCCAGCAGCCAAGACACGCGGCAGGGGTTCGGGTACGAGCAGTACTTC.

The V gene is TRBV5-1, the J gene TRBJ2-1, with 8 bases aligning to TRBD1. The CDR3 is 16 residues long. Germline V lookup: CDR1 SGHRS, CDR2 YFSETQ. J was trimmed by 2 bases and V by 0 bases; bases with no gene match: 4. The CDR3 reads CASSLVPGGTYNEQFF. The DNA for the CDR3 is TGCGCCAGCAGCTTGGTTCCAGGGGGCACCTACAATGAGCAGTTCTTC. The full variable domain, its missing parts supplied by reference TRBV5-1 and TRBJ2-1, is KAGVTQTPRYLIKTRGQQVTLSCSPISGHRSVSWYQQTPGQGLQFLFEYFSETQRNKGNFPGRFSGRQFSNSRSEMNVSTLELGDSALYLCASSLVPGGTYNEQFFGPGTRLTVL.

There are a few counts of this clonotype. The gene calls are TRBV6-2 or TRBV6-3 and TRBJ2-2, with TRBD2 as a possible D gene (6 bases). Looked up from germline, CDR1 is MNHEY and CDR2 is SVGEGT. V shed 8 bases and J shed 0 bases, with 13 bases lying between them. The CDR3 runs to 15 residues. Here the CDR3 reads CASGLSGANTGELFF. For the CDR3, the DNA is TGTGCCAGCGGCCTTAGCGGAGCGAACACCGGGGAGCTGTTTTTT.

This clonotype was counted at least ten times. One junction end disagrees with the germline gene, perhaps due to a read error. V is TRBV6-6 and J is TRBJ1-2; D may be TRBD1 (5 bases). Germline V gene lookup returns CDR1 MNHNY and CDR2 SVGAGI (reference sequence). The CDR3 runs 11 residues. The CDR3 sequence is CASSYGGETNF. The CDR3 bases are TGTGCCAGCAGTTACGGGGGTGAAACTAACTTC.

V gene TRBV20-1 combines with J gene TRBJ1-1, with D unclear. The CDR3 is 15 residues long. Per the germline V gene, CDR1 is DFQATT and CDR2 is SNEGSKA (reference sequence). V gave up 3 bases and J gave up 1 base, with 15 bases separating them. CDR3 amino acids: CSASPYRAGNTEAFF. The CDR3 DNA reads TGCAGTGCTAGCCCTTATCGGGCAGGGAACACTGAAGCTTTCTTT.

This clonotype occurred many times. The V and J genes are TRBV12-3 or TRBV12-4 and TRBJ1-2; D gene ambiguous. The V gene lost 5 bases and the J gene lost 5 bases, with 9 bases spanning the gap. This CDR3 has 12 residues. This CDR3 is CASSNSEYGYTF. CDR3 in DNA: TGTGCCAGCAGTAATTCGGAATATGGCTACACCTTC.

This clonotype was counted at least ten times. CDR3 loop: CAISAGGRGNEQFF. DNA of the CDR3: TGTGCCATCAGTGCTGGGGGGCGCGGCAATGAGCAGTTCTTC. The gene calls are TRBV10-3 and TRBJ2-1; D may match TRBD1 or TRBD2 (6 bases each). The CDR3 extends over 14 amino acids. The germline gives CDR1 ENHRY, CDR2 SYGVKD. V was shortened by 4 bases and J by 6 bases, with 13 bases between the two germline ends.

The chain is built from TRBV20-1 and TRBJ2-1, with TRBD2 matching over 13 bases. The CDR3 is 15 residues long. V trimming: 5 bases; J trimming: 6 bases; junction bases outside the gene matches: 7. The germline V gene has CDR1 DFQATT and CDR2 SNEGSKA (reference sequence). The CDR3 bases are TGCAGTGCTGGTGGGGGACTAGCGGGAAGCAATGAGCAGTTCTTC. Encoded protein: CSAGGGLAGSNEQFF.

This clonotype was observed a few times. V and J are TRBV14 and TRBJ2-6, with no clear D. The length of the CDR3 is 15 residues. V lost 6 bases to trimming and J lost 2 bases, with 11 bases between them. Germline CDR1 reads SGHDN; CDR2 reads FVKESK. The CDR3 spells CASSPLVPGANVLTF. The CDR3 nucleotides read TGTGCCAGCAGTCCCCTCGTCCCTGGGGCCAACGTCCTGACTTTC.

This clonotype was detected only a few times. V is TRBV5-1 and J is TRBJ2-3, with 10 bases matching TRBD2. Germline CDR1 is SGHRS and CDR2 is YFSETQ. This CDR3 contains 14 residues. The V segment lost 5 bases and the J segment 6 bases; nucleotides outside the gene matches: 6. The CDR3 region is CASSTGTSVDTQYF. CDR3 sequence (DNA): TGCGCCAGCAGTACCGGGACTAGCGTGGATACGCAGTATTTT.

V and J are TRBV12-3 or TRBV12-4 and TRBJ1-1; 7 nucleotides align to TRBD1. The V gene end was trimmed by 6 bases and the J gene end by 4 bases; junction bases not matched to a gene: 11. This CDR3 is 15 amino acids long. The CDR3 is CASSIRGGGFTEAFF. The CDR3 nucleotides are TGTGCCAGCAGCATAAGAGGGGGCGGGTTCACTGAAGCTTTCTTT.

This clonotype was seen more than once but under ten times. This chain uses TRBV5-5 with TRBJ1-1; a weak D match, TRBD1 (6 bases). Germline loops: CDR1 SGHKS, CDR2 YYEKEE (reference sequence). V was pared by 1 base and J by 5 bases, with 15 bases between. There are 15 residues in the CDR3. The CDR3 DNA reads TGTGCCAGCAGCTTGCAGGGGCAACCGTGGACTGAAGCTTTCTTT. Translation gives CASSLQGQPWTEAFF. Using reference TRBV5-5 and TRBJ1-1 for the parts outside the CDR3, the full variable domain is DAGVTQSPTHLIKTRGQQVTLRCSPISGHKSVSWYQQVLGQGPQFIFQYYEKEERGRGNFPDRFSARQFPNYSSELNVNALLLGDSALYLCASSLQGQPWTEAFFGQGTRLTVV.

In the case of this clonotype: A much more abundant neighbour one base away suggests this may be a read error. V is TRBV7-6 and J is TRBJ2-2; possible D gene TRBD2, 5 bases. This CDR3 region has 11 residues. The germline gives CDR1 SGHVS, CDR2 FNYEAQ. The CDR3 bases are TGTGCCAGCGGCCGGCTCGGGGTGCTGTTTTTT. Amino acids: CASGRLGVLFF.

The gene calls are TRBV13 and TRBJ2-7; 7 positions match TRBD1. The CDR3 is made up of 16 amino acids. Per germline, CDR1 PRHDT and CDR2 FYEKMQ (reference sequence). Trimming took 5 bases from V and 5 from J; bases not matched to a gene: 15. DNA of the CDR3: TGTGCCAGCAGCGGGAACGACAGGGCAAGAATCCACGAGCAGTACTTC. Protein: CASSGNDRARIHEQYF.

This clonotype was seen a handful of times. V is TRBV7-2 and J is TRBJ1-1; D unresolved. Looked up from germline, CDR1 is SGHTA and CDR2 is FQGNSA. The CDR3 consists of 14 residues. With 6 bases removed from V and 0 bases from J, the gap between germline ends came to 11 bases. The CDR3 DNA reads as TGTGCCAGCAGACAGACACGAATGAACACTGAAGCTTTCTTT. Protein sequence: CASRQTRMNTEAFF.

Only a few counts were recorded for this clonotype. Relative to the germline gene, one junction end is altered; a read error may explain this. CDR3 bases: TGTGCCAGCAGCGAAGAGGGAGGGTGGGACAATGAGCAGTTCTTC. It translates to CASSEEGGWDNEQFF. The chain combines TRBV14 with TRBJ2-1, with 7 bases identical to TRBD2. This CDR3 contains 15 residues. CDR1 and CDR2 (germline): SGHDN, FVKESK.

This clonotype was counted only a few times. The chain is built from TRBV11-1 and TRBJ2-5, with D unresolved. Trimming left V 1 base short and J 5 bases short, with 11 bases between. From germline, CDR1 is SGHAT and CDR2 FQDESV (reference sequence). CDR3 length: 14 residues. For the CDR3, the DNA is TGTGCCAGCAGCTTAGGGGTCAAGGAGGAGACCCAGTACTTC. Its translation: CASSLGVKEETQYF.

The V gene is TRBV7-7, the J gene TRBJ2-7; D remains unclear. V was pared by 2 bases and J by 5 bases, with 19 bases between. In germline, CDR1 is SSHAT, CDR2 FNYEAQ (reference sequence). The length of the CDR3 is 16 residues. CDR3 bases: TGTGCCAGCAGCTTAACAGACACCCGTCTCGTCCACGAGCAGTACGTC. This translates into CASSLTDTRLVHEQYV.

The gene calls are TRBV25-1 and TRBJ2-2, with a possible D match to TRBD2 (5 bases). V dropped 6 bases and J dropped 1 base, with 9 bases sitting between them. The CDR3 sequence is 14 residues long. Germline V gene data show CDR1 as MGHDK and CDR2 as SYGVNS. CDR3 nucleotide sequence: TGTGCCAGCAGGGGAGAGAGGAACACCGGGGAGCTGTTTTTT. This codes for CASRGERNTGELFF.